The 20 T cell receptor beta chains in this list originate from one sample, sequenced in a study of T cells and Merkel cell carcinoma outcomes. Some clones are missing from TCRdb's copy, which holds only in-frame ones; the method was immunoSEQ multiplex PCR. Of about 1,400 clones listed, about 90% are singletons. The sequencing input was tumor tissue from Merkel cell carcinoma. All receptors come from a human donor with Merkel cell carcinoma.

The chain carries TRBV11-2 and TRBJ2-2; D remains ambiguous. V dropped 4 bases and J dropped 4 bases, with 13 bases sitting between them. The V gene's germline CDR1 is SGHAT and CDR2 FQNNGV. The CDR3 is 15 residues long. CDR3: CASSYSQRGTGELFF. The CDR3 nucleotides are TGTGCCAGCAGCTACTCACAACGCGGCACCGGGGAGCTGTTTTTT. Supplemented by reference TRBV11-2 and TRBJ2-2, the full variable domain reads EAGVAQSPRYKIIEKRQSVAFWCNPISGHATLYWYQQILGQGPKLLIQFQNNGVVDDSQLPKDRFSAERLKGVDSTLKIQPAKLEDSAVYLCASSYSQRGTGELFFGEGSRLTVL.

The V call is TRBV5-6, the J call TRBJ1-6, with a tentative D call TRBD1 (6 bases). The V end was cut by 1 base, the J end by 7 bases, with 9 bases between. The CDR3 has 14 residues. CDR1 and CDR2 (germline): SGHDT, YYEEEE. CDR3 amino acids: CASSLWQGNSPLHF. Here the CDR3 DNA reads TGTGCCAGCAGCTTGTGGCAGGGGAATTCACCCCTCCACTTT.

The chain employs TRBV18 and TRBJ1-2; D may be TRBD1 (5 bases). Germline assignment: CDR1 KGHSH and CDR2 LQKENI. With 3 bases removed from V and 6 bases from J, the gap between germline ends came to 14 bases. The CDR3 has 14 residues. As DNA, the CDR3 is TGTGCCAGCTCACCGAATAGAGGGGCGGATGGCTACACCTTC. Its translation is CASSPNRGADGYTF.

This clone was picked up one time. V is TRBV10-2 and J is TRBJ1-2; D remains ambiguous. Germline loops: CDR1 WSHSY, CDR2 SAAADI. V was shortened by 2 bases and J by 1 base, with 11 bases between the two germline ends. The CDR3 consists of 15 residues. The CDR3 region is CASSEMGRVNYGYTF. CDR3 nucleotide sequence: TGCGCCAGCAGTGAGATGGGGAGGGTTAACTATGGCTACACCTTC.

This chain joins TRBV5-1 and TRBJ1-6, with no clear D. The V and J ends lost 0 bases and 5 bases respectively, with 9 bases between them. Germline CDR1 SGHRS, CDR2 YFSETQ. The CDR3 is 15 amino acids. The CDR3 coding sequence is TGCGCCAGCAGCTTGGGTGGACGAAATAATTCACCCCTCCACTTT. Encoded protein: CASSLGGRNNSPLHF.

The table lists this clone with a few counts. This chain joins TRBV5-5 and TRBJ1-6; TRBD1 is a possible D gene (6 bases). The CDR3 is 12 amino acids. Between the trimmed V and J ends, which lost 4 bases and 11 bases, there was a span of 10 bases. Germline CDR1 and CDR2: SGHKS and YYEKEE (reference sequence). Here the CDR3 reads CASSQGLTPLHF. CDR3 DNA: TGTGCCAGCAGCCAGGGGTTAACACCCCTCCACTTT.

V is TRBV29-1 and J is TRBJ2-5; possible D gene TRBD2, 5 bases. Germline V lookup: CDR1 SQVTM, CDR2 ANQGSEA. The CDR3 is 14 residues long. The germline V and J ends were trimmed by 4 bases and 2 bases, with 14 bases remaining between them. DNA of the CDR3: TGCAGCGTTGTTGGTATTGGAGGACAAGAGACCCAGTACTTC. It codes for CSVVGIGGQETQYF.

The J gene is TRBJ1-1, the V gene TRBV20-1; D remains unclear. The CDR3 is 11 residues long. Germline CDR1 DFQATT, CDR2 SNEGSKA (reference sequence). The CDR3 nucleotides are TGCAGCCTCGAGAGGCACACTGAAGCTTTCTTT. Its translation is CSLERHTEAFF.

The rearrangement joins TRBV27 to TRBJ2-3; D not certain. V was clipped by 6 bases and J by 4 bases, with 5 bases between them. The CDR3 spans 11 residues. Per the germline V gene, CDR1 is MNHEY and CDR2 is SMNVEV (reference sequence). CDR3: CASSLADTQYF. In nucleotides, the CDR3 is TGTGCCAGCAGCCTAGCAGATACGCAGTATTTT.

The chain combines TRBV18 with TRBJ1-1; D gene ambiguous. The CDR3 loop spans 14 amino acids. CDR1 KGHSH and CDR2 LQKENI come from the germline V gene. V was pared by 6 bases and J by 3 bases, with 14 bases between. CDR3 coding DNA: TGTGCCAGCTCCCCGGGAAGCGCCGACACTGAAGCTTTCTTT. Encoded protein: CASSPGSADTEAFF.

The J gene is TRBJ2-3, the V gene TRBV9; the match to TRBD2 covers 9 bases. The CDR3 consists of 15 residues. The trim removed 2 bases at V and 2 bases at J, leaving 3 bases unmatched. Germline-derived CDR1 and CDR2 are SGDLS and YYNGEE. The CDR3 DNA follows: TGTGCCAGCAGCGTCCTAGCGGGGCTCACAGATACGCAGTATTTT. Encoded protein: CASSVLAGLTDTQYF.

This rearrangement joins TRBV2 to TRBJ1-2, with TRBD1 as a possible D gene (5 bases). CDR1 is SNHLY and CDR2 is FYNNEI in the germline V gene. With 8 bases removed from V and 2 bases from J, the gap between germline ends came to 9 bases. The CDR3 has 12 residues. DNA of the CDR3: TGTGCCAGCGACAGACAGAACTATGGCTACACCTTC. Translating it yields CASDRQNYGYTF.

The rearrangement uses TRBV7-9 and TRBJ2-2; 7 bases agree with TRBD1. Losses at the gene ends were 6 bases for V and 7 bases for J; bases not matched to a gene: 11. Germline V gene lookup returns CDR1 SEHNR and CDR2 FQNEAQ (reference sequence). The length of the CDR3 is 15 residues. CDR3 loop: CASRLTGATLGELFF. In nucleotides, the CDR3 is TGTGCCAGCAGGTTAACAGGGGCGACCCTCGGGGAGCTGTTTTTT.

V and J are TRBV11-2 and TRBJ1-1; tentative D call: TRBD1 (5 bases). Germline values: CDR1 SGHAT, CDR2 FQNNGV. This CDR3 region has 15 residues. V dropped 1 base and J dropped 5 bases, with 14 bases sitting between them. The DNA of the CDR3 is TGTGCCAGCAGCTTAGTTGATAGGGGATTTACTGAAGCTTTCTTT. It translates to CASSLVDRGFTEAFF.

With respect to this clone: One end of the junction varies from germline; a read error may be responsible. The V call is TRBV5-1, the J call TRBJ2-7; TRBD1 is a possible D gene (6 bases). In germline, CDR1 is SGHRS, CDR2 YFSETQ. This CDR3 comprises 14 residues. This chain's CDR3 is CASSLGDTSHEQYF. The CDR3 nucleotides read TGTGCCAGCAGCTTGGGGGACACCTCCCACGAGCAGTACTTC.

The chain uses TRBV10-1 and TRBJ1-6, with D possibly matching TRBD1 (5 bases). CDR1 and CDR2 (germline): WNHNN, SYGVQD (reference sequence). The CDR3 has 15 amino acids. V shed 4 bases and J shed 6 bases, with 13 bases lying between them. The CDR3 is CASSGTDTLNSPLHF. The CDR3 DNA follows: TGCGCCAGCAGTGGGACGGACACCCTTAATTCACCCCTCCACTTT.

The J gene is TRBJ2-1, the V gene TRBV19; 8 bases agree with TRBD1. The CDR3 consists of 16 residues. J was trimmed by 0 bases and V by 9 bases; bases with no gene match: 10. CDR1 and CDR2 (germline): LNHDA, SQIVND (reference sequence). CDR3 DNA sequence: TGTGCCAGCCGGACAGGGCACGATAGCTCCTACAATGAGCAGTTCTTC. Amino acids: CASRTGHDSSYNEQFF.

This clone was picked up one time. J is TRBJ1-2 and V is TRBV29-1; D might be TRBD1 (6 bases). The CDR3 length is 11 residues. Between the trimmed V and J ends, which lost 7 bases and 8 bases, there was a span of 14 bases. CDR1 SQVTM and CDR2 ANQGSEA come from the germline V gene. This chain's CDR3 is CSGSTGGGYTF. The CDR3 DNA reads TGCAGCGGCTCGACAGGAGGAGGCTACACCTTC. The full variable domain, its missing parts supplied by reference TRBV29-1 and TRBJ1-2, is SAVISQKPSRDICQRGTSLTIQCQVDSQVTMMFWYRQQPGQSLTLIATANQGSEATYESGFVIDKFPISRPNLTFSTLTVSNMSPEDSSIYLCSGSTGGGYTFGSGTRLTVV.

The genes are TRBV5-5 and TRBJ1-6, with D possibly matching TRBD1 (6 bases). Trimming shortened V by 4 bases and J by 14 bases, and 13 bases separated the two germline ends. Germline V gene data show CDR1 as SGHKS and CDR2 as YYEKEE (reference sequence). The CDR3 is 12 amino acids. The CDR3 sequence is CASSQGLISLHF. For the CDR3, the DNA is TGTGCCAGCAGCCAGGGGTTAATATCCCTCCACTTT.

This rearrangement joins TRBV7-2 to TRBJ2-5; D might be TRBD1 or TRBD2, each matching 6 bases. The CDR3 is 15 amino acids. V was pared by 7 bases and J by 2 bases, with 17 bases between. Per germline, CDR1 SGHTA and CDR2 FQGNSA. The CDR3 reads CASNLIRGGQETQYF. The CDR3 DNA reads TGTGCCAGCAACCTAATCAGAGGGGGGCAAGAGACCCAGTACTTC.